This TCR beta chain is from a study of T cell therapy after organ transplantation. Study in general: T cells were expanded 2 to 3 weeks with 30 CMV class I/II epitopes. General observations from the study: Post-therapy reconstitution appeared to include transferred and endogenous clonotypes. In nonresponders, large pretherapy expansions changed minimally after therapy.

CDR1 is SNHLY, CDR2 FYNNEI, per germline. The CDR3 is made up of 14 amino acids. With V trimmed by 8 bases and J by 0 bases, 5 bases remained unmatched. On this clone itself: Antigen specificity is unknown.

Clones were sequenced by immunoSEQ multiplex PCR, and TCRdb holds only the in-frame ones, with some missing. The repertoire holds approximately 52,000 clones, with 94% as singletons. The chain joins TRBV2 to TRBJ2-7, with TRBD1 matching over 9 bases. The clonotype comes from a human patient who had received a solid organ transplant and had CMV disease. The material was CD8+ T cells from blood, obtained before autologous CMV-specific T cell therapy. CDR3 region: CASLGQGLSYEQYF. The CDR3 DNA sequence: TGTGCCAGCCTCGGACAGGGGCTCTCCTACGAGCAGTACTTC.